This is a list of T cell receptor beta chains from one sample in a study of spatial heterogeneity in lung cancer. TCRdb analysed the 5' RACE reads with MiXCR anew, one entry per CDR3 protein. The sample gives about 45,000 distinct CDR3 sequences, around 15% of which show up once; 50% to 65% is in the top ten. The specimen comprised PBMCs, sampled at surgery. These receptors all stem from a male donor with early-stage non-small cell lung cancer. Both conserved end residues are part of each CDR3. D genes are given only for firm matches. Rows give clone size only sometimes, using once, few, many, or a class for an expanded clone.

clone_size,j_call,v_call,d_call,cdr3_aa,cdr3_nt
few,TRBJ1-1,TRBV24-1,-,CATSDSGGGNTEAFF,TGTGCCACCAGTGATTCTGGGGGGGGAAACACTGAAGCTTTCTTT
few,TRBJ1-1,TRBV7-6,-,CASSLEEAEAFF,TGTGCCAGCAGCTTAGAAGAAGCTGAAGCTTTCTTT
many,TRBJ1-1,TRBV7-2,TRBD1,CASSLAGTATEAFF,TGTGCCAGCAGCTTAGCGGGGACAGCCACTGAAGCTTTCTTT
few,TRBJ1-2,TRBV18,-,CASSPGAGHGYTF,TGTGCCAGCTCACCTGGCGCCGGCCATGGCTACACCTTC
-,TRBJ2-7,TRBV7-2,-,CASSSPQGRRDEQYF,TGTGCCAGCAGCTCCCCACAGGGGCGGAGGGACGAGCAGTACTTC
many,TRBJ2-5,TRBV10-3,TRBD2,CAISGRDYGETQYF,TGTGCCATCAGCGGCCGGGACTACGGAGAGACCCAGTACTTC
-,TRBJ1-4,TRBV2,TRBD1,CASRQGSTNEKLFF,TGTGCCAGCAGACAGGGGTCAACTAATGAAAAACTGTTTTTT
many,TRBJ1-5,TRBV19,-,CASRLSGGNQPQHF,TGTGCCAGTCGGCTATCTGGGGGCAATCAGCCCCAGCATTTT
-,TRBJ2-2,TRBV2,-,CATLPREWDTGELFF,TGTGCCACCCTCCCCAGGGAGTGGGACACCGGGGAGCTGTTTTTT
few,TRBJ2-1,TRBV18,-,CASSPLMAGSSYNEQFF,TGTGCCAGCTCACCACTAATGGCAGGGAGCTCCTACAATGAGCAGTTCTTC
many,TRBJ1-2,TRBV6-5,TRBD1,CASSSGTARGYTF,TGTGCCAGCAGTTCCGGGACAGCAAGAGGCTACACCTTC
few,TRBJ2-7,TRBV18,-,CASSPWGDNYEQYF,TGTGCCAGCTCACCATGGGGTGACAACTACGAGCAGTACTTC
-,TRBJ2-6,TRBV5-5,-,CASSLETSSGANVLTF,TGTGCCAGCAGCTTGGAAACGTCGTCTGGGGCCAACGTCCTGACTTTC
many,TRBJ1-2,TRBV7-2,-,CASRLGRVNYGYTF,TGTGCCAGCCGCTTGGGTCGGGTTAACTATGGCTACACCTTC
many,TRBJ2-1,TRBV29-1,TRBD2,CSVEGLAGGHNEQFF,TGCAGCGTTGAGGGCCTAGCGGGAGGCCACAATGAGCAGTTCTTC
-,TRBJ1-5,TRBV10-3,TRBD1,CASYAGGSQPQHF,TGTGCCAGCTACGCAGGGGGCTCCCAGCCCCAGCATTTT
few,TRBJ1-5,TRBV2,TRBD1,CASSVDRGYQPQHF,TGTGCCAGCAGTGTCGACAGGGGCTATCAGCCCCAGCATTTT
few,TRBJ1-6,TRBV20-1,-,CSAIDQLNSPLHF,TGCAGTGCTATTGACCAGCTTAATTCACCCCTCCACTTT
few,TRBJ2-3,TRBV5-1,-,CASSSGQTDTQYF,TGCGCCAGCAGCTCTGGACAGACAGATACGCAGTATTTT
many,TRBJ2-2,TRBV5-1,TRBD2,CASSLTSGSWELFF,TGCGCCAGCAGCCTGACTAGCGGGAGTTGGGAGCTGTTTTTT
-,TRBJ2-1,TRBV6-2/TRBV6-3,TRBD2,CASLALLAAYNEQFF,TGTGCCAGCCTGGCTTTGCTAGCGGCCTACAATGAGCAGTTCTTC
-,TRBJ1-6,TRBV7-2,TRBD1,CASSPRTGGFSPLHF,TGTGCCAGCAGCCCCCGGACAGGGGGTTTTTCACCCCTCCACTTT
many,TRBJ1-1,TRBV12-5,TRBD1,CASGRQGYTEAFF,TGTGCTAGTGGCCGACAGGGATACACTGAAGCTTTCTTT
many,TRBJ2-7,TRBV9,TRBD1,CASSVEGRGLEQYF,TGTGCCAGCAGCGTAGAGGGCAGGGGGCTTGAGCAGTACTTC
few,TRBJ2-1,TRBV6-2/TRBV6-3,-,CASSFTAQVVGYNEQFF,TGTGCCAGCAGTTTTACCGCACAGGTCGTGGGGTACAATGAGCAGTTCTTC
-,TRBJ1-1,TRBV29-1,TRBD1,CSVGKGARWDTEAFF,TGCAGCGTTGGAAAGGGGGCGAGGTGGGACACTGAAGCTTTCTTT
-,TRBJ1-1,TRBV20-1,-,CSANPGWVTEAFF,TGCAGTGCTAACCCAGGATGGGTAACTGAAGCTTTCTTT
few,TRBJ2-1,TRBV5-6,-,CASSLVTGSRQVNEQFF,TGTGCCAGCAGCTTGGTTACAGGGTCGAGGCAAGTGAATGAGCAGTTCTTC
few,TRBJ2-5,TRBV29-1,-,CSGFIETQYF,TGCAGCGGCTTCATTGAGACCCAGTACTTC
many,TRBJ2-3,TRBV11-2,-,CASSLGLPDTQYF,TGTGCCAGCAGCTTGGGTCTGCCAGATACGCAGTATTTT
few,TRBJ2-7,TRBV7-9,TRBD1,CASSSLDRPSYEQYF,TGTGCCAGCAGCTCCCTGGACAGGCCCTCCTACGAGCAGTACTTC
many,TRBJ2-3,TRBV5-1,TRBD2,CASSVRTSGTDTQYF,TGCGCCAGCAGCGTCCGGACTAGCGGCACAGATACGCAGTATTTT
many,TRBJ2-7,TRBV9,-,CASSVVVDSEQYF,TGTGCCAGCAGCGTAGTGGTGGACTCCGAGCAGTACTTC
many,TRBJ1-6,TRBV7-2,-,CASRWRGDSPLHF,TGTGCCAGCAGGTGGCGCGGGGATTCACCCCTCCACTTT
-,TRBJ2-3,TRBV28,TRBD2,CASRHFSGGGPDTQYF,TGTGCCAGCAGACACTTTAGCGGGGGGGGCCCAGATACGCAGTATTTT
once,TRBJ2-7,TRBV3-1,TRBD1,CASSLGTAYEQYF,TGTGCCAGCAGTCTTGGGACAGCCTACGAGCAGTACTTC
-,TRBJ2-3,TRBV29-1,TRBD2,CSVEGRGASGMLMADTQYF,TGCAGCGTTGAGGGAAGGGGGGCTAGCGGGATGTTGATGGCAGATACGCAGTATTTT
many,TRBJ2-1,TRBV28,-,CASSSNYNEQFF,TGTGCCAGCAGTTCCAACTACAATGAGCAGTTCTTC
few,TRBJ2-3,TRBV7-9,-,CASSTPPGSNTDTQYF,TGTGCCAGCAGCACCCCCCCCGGGAGCAACACAGATACGCAGTATTTT
many,TRBJ1-3,TRBV7-8,-,CASRPNIGNTIYF,TGTGCCAGCAGGCCAAATATCGGAAACACCATATATTTT
few,TRBJ2-1,TRBV7-8,TRBD2,CASSLGGGGYNEQFF,TGTGCCAGCAGCTTAGGTGGCGGGGGGTACAATGAGCAGTTCTTC
-,TRBJ2-7,TRBV6-1,TRBD2,CASSWASGQNDYEQYF,TGTGCCAGCAGTTGGGCTAGCGGCCAAAATGACTACGAGCAGTACTTC
many,TRBJ2-1,TRBV7-9,-,CASSQGAILNEQFF,TGTGCCAGCAGCCAAGGGGCAATTTTAAATGAGCAGTTCTTC